The sequence of this T cell receptor (beta chain) was determined in a study of response to subunit inactivated influenza vaccine. TCRdb itself ran the RT-PCR reads through MiXCR, one entry per CDR3 protein. Seen here are over 750,000 distinct CDR3 sequences, 21% observed once, and the top ten hold approximately 10%. About this clonotype: No antigen is known for it.

The study's findings and limits: Authors proposed each seasonal influenza vaccination draws in few new T cells.

Sequences were derived from PBMCs from blood, sampled around 5 days after vaccination. The clonotype originates from a man aged 45-60 years who received an inactivated influenza vaccine.

CDR3 sequence: CASSAIIRGEQFF. The CDR3 DNA reads as TGTGCCAGCAGCGCCATAATAAGGGGCGAGCAGTTCTTC. The V gene is TRBV7-2, the J gene TRBJ2-1, with D possibly TRBD1 on 5 matching bases. Trimming removed 5 bases at V and 10 bases at J, with 15 bases between. From germline, CDR1 is SGHTA and CDR2 FQGNSA. The CDR3 runs to 13 residues.